These T cell receptor beta chains were read from a single sample in a study of vaccination effects on CD4 cells after COVID-19. No antigens are known for them. Profiling relied on immunoSEQ multiplex PCR, and the TCRdb table lists in-frame clones only, not all of them. The profile shows some 20,000 clones, approximately 63% of them singletons. The sequencing here drew on CD4+ T cells from PBMCs cultured with HCoV-229E spike peptides, taken before COVID-19 vaccination. The receptors come from a human donor who received a COVID-19 vaccine. CDR3s include the opening cysteine and the closing phenylalanine or tryptophan.

>TRBJ2-3|TRBV5-1
CASSLAPGQGATDTQYF
>TRBJ2-2|TRBV5-8
CASSLGSGSNTGELFF
>TRBJ2-7|TRBV2
CASSEAELAGDLRDEQYF
>TRBJ2-5|TRBV2
CASSEEAGVGETQYF
>TRBJ1-2|TRBV19
CASSIRSAPGVLYGYTF
>TRBJ1-3|TRBV2
CASSGSRNGNTIYF
>TRBJ2-5|TRBV18
CASSPVLAGAGETQYF
>TRBJ1-3|TRBV24-1
CATSEGSSFSGNTIYF
>TRBJ1-2|TRBV12-3/TRBV12-4
CASSSEGAGYTF
>TRBJ2-5|TRBV18
CASSPFITSGRSVATGETQYF
>TRBJ2-1|TRBV5-4
CASSRGTSGGARYGEQFF
>TRBJ2-7|TRBV11-2
CASSLAGLAFSYEQYF
>TRBJ1-3|TRBV6-1
CASSEERPRLGASGNTIYF
>TRBJ2-7|TRBV14
CASSPRAFYEQYF
>TRBJ2-7|TRBV10-3
CAISDPRGPGDEQYF
>TRBJ2-7|TRBV18
CASSGVPYEQYF
>TRBJ2-5|TRBV12-3/TRBV12-4
CASSRDRLETQYF
>TRBJ1-2|TRBV3-1/TRBV3-2
CASSPSRSGGYTF
>TRBJ2-3|TRBV27
CASRTTYTDTQYF
>TRBJ1-1|TRBV4-1
CASSQGPFGENTEAFF
>TRBJ1-2|TRBV4-1
CASSQDDRRIGYGYTF
>TRBJ2-4|TRBV4-1
CASSQVDPTLAKNIQYF
>TRBJ2-1|TRBV5-1
CASSSRDTIEQFF
>TRBJ2-3|TRBV29-1
CSVEWGLPVDTQYF
>TRBJ2-3|TRBV6-2/TRBV6-3
CASSWGTDTQYF
>TRBJ1-5|TRBV15
CVTSRGTGQGNQPQHF
>TRBJ2-7|TRBV5-1
CASSFNMINEQYF
>TRBJ2-6|TRBV5-1
CASSSGEGGAGANVLTF
>TRBJ2-7|TRBV19
CASAGTGSYEQYF
>TRBJ2-7|TRBV5-1
CASSLGVTGEGYEQYF
>TRBJ1-2|TRBV7-2
CASSLNFIWTDGYGYTF
>TRBJ2-2|TRBV27
CASSPLTGELFF